One and the same sample provided the 11 T cell receptor beta chains below, sequenced in a study of cytomegalovirus exposure and HLA in healthy donors. The PCR employed 60 Vbeta primers together with 13 Jbeta primers. TCRdb keeps only in-frame clones here, not all; method: immunoSEQ multiplex PCR. The table records about 120,000 clones, roughly 70% of them present only once. The specimen sequenced was PBMCs. These receptors were obtained from a woman aged 40 to 55 in good health and CMV-seropositive.

The J gene is TRBJ1-2, the V gene TRBV30; D may be TRBD1 (5 bases). Germline CDR1 and CDR2: GTSNPN and SVGIG (reference sequence). This CDR3 has 13 amino acids. The CDR3 spells CAQRLGRDYGYTF. Written as DNA, the CDR3 is TGTGCGCAAAGACTCGGCAGGGACTATGGCTACACCTTC. The full variable domain, rest sourced from reference TRBV30 and TRBJ1-2, is SQTIHQWPATLVQPVGSPLSLECTVEGTSNPNLYWYRQAAGRGLQLLFYSVGIGQISSEVPQNLSASRPQDRQFILSSKKLLLSDSGFYLCAQRLGRDYGYTFGSGTRLTVV.

The V gene is TRBV4-3, the J gene TRBJ2-2, with D hard to call. V lost 4 bases, J lost 5 bases, and 5 bases lay in between. The CDR3 has 12 amino acids. In germline, CDR1 is LGHNA, CDR2 YSLEER. The CDR3 nucleotides read TGCGCCAGCAGCCGACAAACCGGGGAGCTGTTTTTT. Residues: CASSRQTGELFF.

This chain uses TRBV7-8 with TRBJ1-5; D perhaps matches TRBD1 (6 bases). The CDR3 has 14 amino acids. Germline lookup yields CDR1 SGHVS and CDR2 FQNEAQ. Trimming removed 4 bases at V and 7 bases at J, with 14 bases between. CDR3 sequence (DNA): TGTGCCAGCAGCTCCAGGGGTGTAGAGCAGCCCCAGCATTTT. It yields the protein CASSSRGVEQPQHF.

The chain has TRBV7-2 and TRBJ2-7; perhaps TRBD2 as D (5 bases). The CDR3 consists of 14 residues. CDR1 and CDR2 from the germline V gene are SGHTA and FQGNSA. Trimming cost V 1 base and J 2 bases, with 9 bases left between them. The CDR3 reads CASSLGRFTYEQYF. CDR3 coding DNA: TGTGCCAGCAGCTTAGGGAGGTTTACCTACGAGCAGTACTTC.

The rearrangement links TRBV9 to TRBJ1-6; D is undetermined. Trimming shortened V by 2 bases and J by 11 bases, and 11 bases separated the two germline ends. The CDR3 spans 13 residues. Germline-derived CDR1 and CDR2 are SGDLS and YYNGEE. CDR3 loop: CASSVRSGAPLHF. CDR3 DNA sequence: TGTGCCAGCAGCGTGAGGAGCGGGGCACCCCTCCACTTT.

The chain has TRBV19 and TRBJ1-1, with TRBD1 as a possible D gene (5 bases). V lost 5 bases and J lost 8, with 12 bases in between. The CDR3 is 12 amino acids. Germline-derived CDR1 and CDR2 are LNHDA and SQIVND (reference sequence). This chain's CDR3 is CASSAQQDEAFF. The CDR3 nucleotides are TGTGCCAGTAGTGCGCAACAGGACGAAGCTTTCTTT.

The chain carries TRBV7-3 and TRBJ2-2; 14 nucleotides agree with TRBD2. The V gene end was trimmed by 5 bases and the J gene end by 7 bases; junction bases not matched to a gene: 6. Germline V gene sequence: CDR1 SGHTA, CDR2 FQGTGA. The CDR3 extends over 16 amino acids. The CDR3 loop reads CASSPRLAGGVGELFF. In nucleotides, the CDR3 is TGTGCCAGCAGCCCGAGACTAGCGGGAGGGGTCGGGGAGCTGTTTTTT.

This clone was seen a few times. The genes are TRBV5-4 and TRBJ2-7; D perhaps matches TRBD2 (6 bases). With 2 bases removed from V and 3 bases from J, the gap between germline ends came to 15 bases. The CDR3 runs to 15 residues. From germline, CDR1 is SGHNT and CDR2 YYREEE (reference sequence). CDR3 amino acids: CASSFSRTNFYEQYF. Here the CDR3 DNA reads TGTGCCAGCAGCTTTTCACGGACTAACTTCTACGAGCAGTACTTC.

This chain connects TRBV4-2 to TRBJ2-6; TRBD2 matches at 7 bases. The CDR3 has 20 residues. V was pared by 3 bases and J by 0 bases, with 14 bases of the junction left unmatched. From germline, CDR1 is LGHNA and CDR2 YNFKEQ. The CDR3 bases are TGTGCCAGCAGCCATCTCAGCGCGGGGGTAATCAGCTCTGGGGCCAACGTCCTGACTTTC. Amino acid sequence: CASSHLSAGVISSGANVLTF.

Points on this clone: The sample holds other DNA sequences that translate to the same CDR3. The chain uses TRBV30 and TRBJ1-5, with 9 bases matching TRBD1. This CDR3 contains 15 residues. From germline, CDR1 is GTSNPN and CDR2 SVGIG (reference sequence). V trimming: 0 bases; J trimming: 6 bases; junction bases outside the gene matches: 6. The CDR3 loop reads CAWSVGTGLGQPQHF. CDR3 in DNA: TGTGCCTGGAGTGTAGGGACAGGGCTTGGTCAGCCCCAGCATTTT.

The J gene is TRBJ2-7, the V gene TRBV6-1; TRBD1 is a possible D gene (5 bases). The germline gives CDR1 MNHNS, CDR2 SASEGT. This CDR3 region has 13 residues. V shed 3 bases and J shed 0 bases, with 6 bases lying between them. The CDR3 DNA reads as TGTGCCAGCAGTGACAGGGTCTCCTACGAGCAGTACTTC. It codes for CASSDRVSYEQYF.